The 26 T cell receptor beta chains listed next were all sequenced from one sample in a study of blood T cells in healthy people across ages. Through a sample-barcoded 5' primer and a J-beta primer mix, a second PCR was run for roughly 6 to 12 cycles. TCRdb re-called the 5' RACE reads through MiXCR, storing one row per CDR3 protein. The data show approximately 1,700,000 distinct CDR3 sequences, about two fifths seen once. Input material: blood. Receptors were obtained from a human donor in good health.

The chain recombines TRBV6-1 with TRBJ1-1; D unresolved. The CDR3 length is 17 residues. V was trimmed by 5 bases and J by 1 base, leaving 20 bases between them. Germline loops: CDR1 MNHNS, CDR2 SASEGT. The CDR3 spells CASSLELLLAGNTEAFF. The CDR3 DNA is TGTGCCAGCAGTCTGGAATTGCTTCTGGCAGGGAACACTGAAGCTTTCTTT.

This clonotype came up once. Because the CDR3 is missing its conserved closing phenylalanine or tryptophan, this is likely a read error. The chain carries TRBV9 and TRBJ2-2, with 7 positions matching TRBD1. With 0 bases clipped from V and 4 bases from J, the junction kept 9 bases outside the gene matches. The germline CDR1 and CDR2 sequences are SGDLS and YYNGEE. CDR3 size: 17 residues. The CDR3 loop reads CASSVEAGKGATGELFV. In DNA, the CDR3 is TGTGCCAGCAGCGTAGAAGCAGGGAAGGGGGCCACCGGGGAGCTGTTTGTT.

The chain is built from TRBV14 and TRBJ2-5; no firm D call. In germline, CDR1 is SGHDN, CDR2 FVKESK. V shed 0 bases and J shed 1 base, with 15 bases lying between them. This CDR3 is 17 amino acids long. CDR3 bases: TGTGCCAGCAGCCAAGATCCCGCCTCTTGGGGCCAAGAGACCCAGTACTTC. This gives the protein CASSQDPASWGQETQYF.

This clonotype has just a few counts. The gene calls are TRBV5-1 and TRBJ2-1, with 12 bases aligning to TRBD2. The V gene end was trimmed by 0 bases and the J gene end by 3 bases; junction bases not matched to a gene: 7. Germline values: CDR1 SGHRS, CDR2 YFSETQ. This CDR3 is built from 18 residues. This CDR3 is CASSLAIVLAGGYNEQFF. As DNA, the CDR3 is TGCGCCAGCAGCTTGGCCATAGTACTAGCGGGGGGCTACAATGAGCAGTTCTTC.

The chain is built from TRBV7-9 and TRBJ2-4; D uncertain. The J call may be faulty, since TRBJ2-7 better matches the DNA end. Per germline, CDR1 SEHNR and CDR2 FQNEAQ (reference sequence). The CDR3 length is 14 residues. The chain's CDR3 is CASSLDVVPYEQYF. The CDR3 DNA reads TGTGCCAGCAGCTTAGATGTCGTCCCCTACGAGCAGTACTTC.

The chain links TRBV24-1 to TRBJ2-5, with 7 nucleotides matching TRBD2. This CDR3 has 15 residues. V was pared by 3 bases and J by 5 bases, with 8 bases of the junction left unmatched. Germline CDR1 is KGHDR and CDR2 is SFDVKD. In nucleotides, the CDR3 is TGTGCCACCAGTGATCTAGGACTAGGGGTGGAGACCCAGTACTTC. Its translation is CATSDLGLGVETQYF.

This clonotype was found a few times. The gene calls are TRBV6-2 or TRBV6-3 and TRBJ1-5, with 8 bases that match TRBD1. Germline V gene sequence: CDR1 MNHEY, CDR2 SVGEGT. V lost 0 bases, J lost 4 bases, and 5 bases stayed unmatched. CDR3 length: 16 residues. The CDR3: CASSYSRTGKNQPQHF. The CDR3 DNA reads TGTGCCAGCAGTTACTCGAGGACAGGGAAGAATCAGCCCCAGCATTTT.

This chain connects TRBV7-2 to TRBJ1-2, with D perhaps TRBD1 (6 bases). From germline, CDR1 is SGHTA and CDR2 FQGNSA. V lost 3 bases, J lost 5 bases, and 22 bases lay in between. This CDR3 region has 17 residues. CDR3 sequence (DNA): TGTGCCAGCAGCTTGACGCAGGCAGCCTGGGGGCGATATGGCTACACCTTC. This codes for CASSLTQAAWGRYGYTF.

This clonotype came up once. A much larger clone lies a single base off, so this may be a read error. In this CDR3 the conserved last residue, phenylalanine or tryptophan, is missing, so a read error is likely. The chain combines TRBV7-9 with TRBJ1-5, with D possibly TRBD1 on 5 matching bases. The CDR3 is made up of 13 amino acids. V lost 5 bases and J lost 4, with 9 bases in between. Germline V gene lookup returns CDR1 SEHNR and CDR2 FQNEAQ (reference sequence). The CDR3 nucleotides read TGTGCCAGCAGCCGGGAGGGGAATCAGCCCCAGCATTGT. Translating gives CASSREGNQPQHC.

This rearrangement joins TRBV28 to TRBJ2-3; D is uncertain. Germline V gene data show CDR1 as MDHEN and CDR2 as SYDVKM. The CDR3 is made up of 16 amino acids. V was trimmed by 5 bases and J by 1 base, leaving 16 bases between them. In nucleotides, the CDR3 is TGTGCCAGCAGTCCAACTGAGTTATCGGGCACAGATACGCAGTATTTT. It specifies CASSPTELSGTDTQYF.

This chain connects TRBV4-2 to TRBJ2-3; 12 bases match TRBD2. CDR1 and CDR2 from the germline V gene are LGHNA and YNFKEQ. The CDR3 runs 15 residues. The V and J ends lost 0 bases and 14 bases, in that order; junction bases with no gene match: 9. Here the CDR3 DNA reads TGTGCCAGCAGCCAAGATCTAGCGGGGGGGCAGGGTTTGTATTTT. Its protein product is CASSQDLAGGQGLYF.

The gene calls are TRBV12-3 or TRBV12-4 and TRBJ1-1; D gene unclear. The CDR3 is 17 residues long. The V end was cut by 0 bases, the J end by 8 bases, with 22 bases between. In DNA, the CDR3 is TGTGCCAGCAGTTTAGCTAGTTTGGTACCATCGGGGAGAGAAGCTTTCTTT. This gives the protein CASSLASLVPSGREAFF.

CDR3 nucleotide sequence: TGTGCCAGCAGTGAAGCAAGGGGGGCCTACGAGCAGTACTTC. This translates into CASSEARGAYEQYF. This chain uses TRBV6-1 with TRBJ2-7; D tentatively fits TRBD1 or TRBD2 (6 bases each). The germline V and J ends were trimmed by 0 bases and 2 bases, with 8 bases remaining between them. CDR1 is MNHNS and CDR2 is SASEGT in the germline V gene. The CDR3 runs to 14 residues.

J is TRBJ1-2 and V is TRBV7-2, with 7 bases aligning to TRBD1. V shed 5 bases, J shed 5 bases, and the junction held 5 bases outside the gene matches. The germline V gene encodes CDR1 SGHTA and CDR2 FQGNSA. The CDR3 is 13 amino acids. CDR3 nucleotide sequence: TGTGCCAGCAGCGACCAGGGACAGTATGGCTACACCTTC. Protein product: CASSDQGQYGYTF. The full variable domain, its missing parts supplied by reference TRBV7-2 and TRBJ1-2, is GAGVSQSPSNKVTEKGKDVELRCDPISGHTALYWYRQSLGQGLEFLIYFQGNSAPDKSGLPSDRFSAERTGGSVSTLTIQRTQQEDSAVYLCASSDQGQYGYTFGSGTRLTVV.

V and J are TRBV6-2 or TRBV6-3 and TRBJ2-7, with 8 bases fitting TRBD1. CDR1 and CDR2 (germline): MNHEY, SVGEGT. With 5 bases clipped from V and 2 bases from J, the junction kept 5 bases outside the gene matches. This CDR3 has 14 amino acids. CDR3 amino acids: CASSVDRETYEQYF. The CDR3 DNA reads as TGTGCCAGCAGTGTGGACAGGGAGACCTACGAGCAGTACTTC.

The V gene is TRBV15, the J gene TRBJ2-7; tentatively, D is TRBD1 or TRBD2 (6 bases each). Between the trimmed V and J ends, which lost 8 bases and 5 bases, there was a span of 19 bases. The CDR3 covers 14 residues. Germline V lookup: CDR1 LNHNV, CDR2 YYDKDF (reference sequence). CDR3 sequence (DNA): TGTGCCACCTCTCGCGACCGGGGGCTAGACGAGCAGTACTTC. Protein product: CATSRDRGLDEQYF.

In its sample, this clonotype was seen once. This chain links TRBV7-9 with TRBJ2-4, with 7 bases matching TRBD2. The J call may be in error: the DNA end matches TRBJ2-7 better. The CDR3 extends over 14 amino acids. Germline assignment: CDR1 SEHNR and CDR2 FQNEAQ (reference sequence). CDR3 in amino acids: CASSRSGDTYEQYF. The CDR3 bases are TGTGCCAGCAGCCGGAGCGGGGATACTTACGAGCAGTACTTC.

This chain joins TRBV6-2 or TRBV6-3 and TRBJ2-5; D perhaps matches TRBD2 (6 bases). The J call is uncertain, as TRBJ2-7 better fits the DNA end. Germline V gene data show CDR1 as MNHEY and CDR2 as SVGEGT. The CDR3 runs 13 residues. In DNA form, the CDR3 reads TGTGCCGGGCGGGGTAGAGGGCGGGACGAGCAGTACTTC. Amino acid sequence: CAGRGRGRDEQYF.

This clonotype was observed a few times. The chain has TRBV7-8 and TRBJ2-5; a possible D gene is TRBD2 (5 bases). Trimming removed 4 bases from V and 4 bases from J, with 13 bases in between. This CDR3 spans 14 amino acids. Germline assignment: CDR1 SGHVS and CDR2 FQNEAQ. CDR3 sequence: CASSSSLGRETQYF. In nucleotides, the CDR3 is TGTGCCAGCAGCTCCTCTCTGGGGAGAGAGACCCAGTACTTC.

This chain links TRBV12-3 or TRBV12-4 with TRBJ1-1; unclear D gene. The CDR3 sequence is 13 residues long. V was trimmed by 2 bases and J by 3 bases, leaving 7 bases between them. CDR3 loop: CASSLSQHTEAFF. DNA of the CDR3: TGTGCCAGCAGTTTATCACAGCACACTGAAGCTTTCTTT.

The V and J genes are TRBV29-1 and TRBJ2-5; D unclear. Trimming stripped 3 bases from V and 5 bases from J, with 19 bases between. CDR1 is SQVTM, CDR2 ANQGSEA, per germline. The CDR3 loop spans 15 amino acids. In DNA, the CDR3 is TGCAGCGTTGACAATGCTTTTAGGTTTAGCGAGACCCAGTACTTC. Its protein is CSVDNAFRFSETQYF.

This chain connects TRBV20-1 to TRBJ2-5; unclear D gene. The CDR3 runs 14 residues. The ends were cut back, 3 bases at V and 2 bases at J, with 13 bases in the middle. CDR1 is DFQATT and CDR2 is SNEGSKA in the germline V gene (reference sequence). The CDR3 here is CSASPNTPQETQYF. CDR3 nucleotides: TGCAGTGCTAGTCCCAACACTCCACAAGAGACCCAGTACTTC.

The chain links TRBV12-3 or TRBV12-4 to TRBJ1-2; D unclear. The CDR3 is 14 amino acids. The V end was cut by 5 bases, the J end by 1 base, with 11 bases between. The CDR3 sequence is CASSLRPLNYGYTF. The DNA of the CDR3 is TGTGCCAGCAGTCTACGCCCCCTTAACTATGGCTACACCTTC.

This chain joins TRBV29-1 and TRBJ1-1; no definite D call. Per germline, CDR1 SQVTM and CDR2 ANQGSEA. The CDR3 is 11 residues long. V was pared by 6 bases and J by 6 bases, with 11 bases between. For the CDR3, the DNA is TGCAGCGTGGGCGGGAGTTCTGAAGCTTTCTTT. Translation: CSVGGSSEAFF. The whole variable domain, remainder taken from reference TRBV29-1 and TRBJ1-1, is SAVISQKPSRDICQRGTSLTIQCQVDSQVTMMFWYRQQPGQSLTLIATANQGSEATYESGFVIDKFPISRPNLTFSTLTVSNMSPEDSSIYLCSVGGSSEAFFGQGTRLTVV.

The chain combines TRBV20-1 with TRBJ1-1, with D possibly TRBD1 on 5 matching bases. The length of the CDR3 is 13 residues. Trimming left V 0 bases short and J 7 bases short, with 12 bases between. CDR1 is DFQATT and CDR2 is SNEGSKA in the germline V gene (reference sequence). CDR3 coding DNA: TGCAGTGCTAGAGATCTTGTGGGGGTTGAAGCTTTCTTT. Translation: CSARDLVGVEAFF.

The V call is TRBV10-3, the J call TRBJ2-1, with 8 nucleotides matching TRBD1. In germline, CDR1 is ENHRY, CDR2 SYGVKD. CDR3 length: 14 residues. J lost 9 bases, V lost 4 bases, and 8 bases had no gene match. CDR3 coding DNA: TGTGCCATCAGTGTCGACAGGGGAGAGGCTGAGCAGTTCTTC. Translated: CAISVDRGEAEQFF.